What follows are 15 T cell receptor beta chains derived from one specimen sequenced in a study of blood T cell repertoires in COVID-19. The table came from immunoSEQ multiplex PCR; TCRdb's copy has only in-frame clones and leaves some out. The table includes about 180,000 clones, around 80% detected once. The sequenced sample consisted of PBMCs or T cells enriched from blood (not recorded which). These receptors were obtained from a man between 60 and 70 years old who had been exposed to COVID-19.

The J gene is TRBJ1-2, the V gene TRBV12-3 or TRBV12-4, with D possibly matching TRBD1 (5 bases). V lost 6 bases, J lost 4 bases, and 12 bases lay in between. The CDR3 is made up of 13 amino acids. The DNA of the CDR3 is TGTGCCAGCAGGAGGACGGGGGTCTATGGCTACACCTTC. Residues: CASRRTGVYGYTF.

This clone has a handful of counts. In the same sample, other DNA sequences code for this CDR3. The V call is TRBV28, the J call TRBJ1-2, with TRBD1 as a possible D gene (6 bases). The CDR3 length is 13 residues. Germline V gene lookup returns CDR1 MDHEN and CDR2 SYDVKM. V lost 5 bases to trimming and J lost 6 bases, with 13 bases between them. CDR3: CASSTTGIDGYTF. The CDR3 nucleotides are TGTGCCAGCAGTACCACAGGGATTGATGGCTACACCTTC.

V usage is TRBV6-2 or TRBV6-3 and J usage is TRBJ2-3, with D tentatively TRBD2 (6 bases). Germline values: CDR1 MNHEY, CDR2 SVGEGT. The CDR3 spans 18 residues. V was cut by 6 bases and J by 6 bases, with 28 bases left in between. The CDR3 coding sequence is TGTGCCAGCAGCCACCCTACCCCGCGAGTAGCGGCGAGGGATACGCAGTATTTT. It yields the protein CASSHPTPRVAARDTQYF.

The genes are TRBV7-2 and TRBJ2-1; no definite D call. Germline values: CDR1 SGHTA, CDR2 FQGNSA. V lost 0 bases and J 4 bases, leaving 10 bases between the germline ends. The CDR3 is made up of 15 amino acids. The CDR3 spells CASSLARLPYNEQFF. CDR3 nucleotides: TGTGCCAGCAGCTTAGCGCGGCTGCCATACAATGAGCAGTTCTTC.

CDR3 sequence: CASSRTLTEAFF. The CDR3 DNA reads TGTGCCAGCAGCCGGACATTAACTGAAGCTTTCTTT. The chain is built from TRBV6-5 and TRBJ1-1, with D possibly matching TRBD1 (5 bases). Germline loops: CDR1 MNHEY, CDR2 SVGAGI. Trimming pared 6 bases from V and 5 bases from J, leaving 10 bases between. This CDR3 has 12 amino acids.

V gene TRBV30 combines with J gene TRBJ1-5; 7 bases line up with TRBD1. Germline values: CDR1 GTSNPN, CDR2 SVGIG (reference sequence). V was clipped by 1 base and J by 7 bases; unmatched bases: 4. This CDR3 region has 13 residues. The CDR3 region is CAWSARGEQPQHF. The CDR3 coding sequence is TGTGCCTGGAGTGCCAGGGGGGAACAGCCCCAGCATTTT. Full variable domain (outside the CDR3, taken from reference TRBV30 and TRBJ1-5): SQTIHQWPATLVQPVGSPLSLECTVEGTSNPNLYWYRQAAGRGLQLLFYSVGIGQISSEVPQNLSASRPQDRQFILSSKKLLLSDSGFYLCAWSARGEQPQHFGDGTRLSIL.

The V gene is TRBV6-2 or TRBV6-3, the J gene TRBJ2-2, with 12 positions matching TRBD2. With V trimmed by 2 bases and J by 0 bases, 7 bases remained unmatched. The CDR3 is 19 residues long. The V gene's germline CDR1 is MNHEY and CDR2 SVGEGT. CDR3 protein: CASSYELAGGKANTGELFF. In DNA, the CDR3 is TGTGCCAGCAGTTACGAGCTAGCGGGAGGGAAGGCGAACACCGGGGAGCTGTTTTTT.

In this sample, this clone turned up once. The chain joins TRBV6-1 to TRBJ1-3, with TRBD1 matching 7 bases. From germline, CDR1 is MNHNS and CDR2 SASEGT. V lost 0 bases, J lost 2 bases, and 1 base stayed unmatched. The CDR3 has 15 residues. CDR3 bases: TGTGCCAGCAGTGAAGCAGGGGGCGCTGGAAACACCATATATTTT. The encoded protein is CASSEAGGAGNTIYF.

The genes are TRBV29-1 and TRBJ1-1; D is possibly TRBD1 (5 bases). Germline CDR1 SQVTM, CDR2 ANQGSEA. Trimming left V 1 base short and J 1 base short, with 7 bases between. This CDR3 spans 13 amino acids. CDR3 sequence: CSVEGQGNTEAFF. The CDR3 nucleotides are TGCAGCGTTGAAGGGCAGGGGAACACTGAAGCTTTCTTT. The variable domain in full, completed from reference TRBV29-1 and TRBJ1-1, reads SAVISQKPSRDICQRGTSLTIQCQVDSQVTMMFWYRQQPGQSLTLIATANQGSEATYESGFVIDKFPISRPNLTFSTLTVSNMSPEDSSIYLCSVEGQGNTEAFFGQGTRLTVV.

This chain connects TRBV27 to TRBJ2-3; maybe TRBD2 (5 bases). The germline V gene encodes CDR1 MNHEY and CDR2 SMNVEV (reference sequence). Trimming pared 0 bases from V and 1 base from J, leaving 14 bases between. The CDR3 extends over 17 amino acids. CDR3 in amino acids: CASSLSRLALGTDTQYF. CDR3 bases: TGTGCCAGCAGTTTATCCCGGCTAGCTTTGGGCACAGATACGCAGTATTTT.

The V gene is TRBV7-9, the J gene TRBJ2-7; 9 bases map to TRBD1. Germline V CDR1 and CDR2: SEHNR, FQNEAQ (reference sequence). The CDR3 runs to 15 residues. With 4 bases clipped from V and 2 bases from J, the junction kept 6 bases outside the gene matches. CDR3 bases: TGTGCCAGCAGCTCCATGGGACAGGGAACCTACGAGCAGTACTTC. Translating it yields CASSSMGQGTYEQYF.

This CDR3 reads CATCILHVDEQFF. CDR3 sequence (DNA): TGTGCCACCTGCATACTCCACGTGGATGAGCAGTTCTTC. This rearrangement joins TRBV12-1 to TRBJ2-1; the D call of TRBD2 is as the table states it, not checked on the DNA. TRBV12-1 is tagged as a pseudogene. This CDR3 region has 13 residues.

The genes are TRBV6-5 and TRBJ1-2, with 8 bases matching TRBD1. This CDR3 has 14 amino acids. Trimming took 6 bases from V and 4 from J; bases not matched to a gene: 7. Germline-derived CDR1 and CDR2 are MNHEY and SVGAGI. The CDR3 DNA follows: TGTGCCAGCAGGGGACAGGAGGGGCCCTATGGCTACACCTTC. Translating it yields CASRGQEGPYGYTF.

This sequence joins TRBV21-1 and TRBJ2-1; the table assigns TRBD2, which was not confirmed against the DNA. TRBV21-1 is described as a pseudogene. The CDR3 is made up of 17 amino acids. The CDR3 nucleotides are TGTGCCAGCAGCAAAGCTCGCTCTAGGCGGTCCTACAATGAGCAGTTCTTC. It translates to CASSKARSRRSYNEQFF.

This CDR3 reads CAGSEGHRTDTQYF. The DNA of the CDR3 is TGTGCCGGTTCTGAAGGACATCGCACAGATACGCAGTATTTT. The chain uses TRBV6-6 and TRBJ2-3, with a weak D call TRBD1 (5 bases). Per the germline V gene, CDR1 is MNHNY and CDR2 is SVGAGI (reference sequence). CDR3 size: 14 residues. V was trimmed by 11 bases and J by 1 base, leaving 16 bases between them.